The clone carrying this T cell receptor beta chain was recorded only once. Original handling: Amplified reference gene primers provided the basis for estimating nucleated cell counts. TCRdb keeps only in-frame clones here, not all; method: immunoSEQ multiplex PCR. The V and J calls and clone size were taken over from that table, and D and trimming were inferred from the DNA. This table holds more than 150,000 clones, around 85% found once. The sample comes from a study of blood T cell repertoires in COVID-19. Overall study: The samples span acute and convalescent COVID-19 from the United States, Italy and Spain. T cells, B-cell-depleted T cells, or PBMCs provided the cDNA or gDNA that served as material.

CDR1 and CDR2 (germline): SGHTA, FQGNSA. V was trimmed by 5 bases and J by 5 bases, leaving 16 bases between them. This CDR3 is 14 amino acids long. This sequence was found in a man in his forties or fifties who had recovered from COVID-19. This chain connects TRBV7-2 to TRBJ2-7; no reliable D call. The sample comprised peripheral blood. The CDR3 reads CASSTGPGSDEQYF. CDR3 nucleotide sequence: TGTGCCAGCAGCACTGGCCCCGGGTCCGACGAGCAGTACTTC.